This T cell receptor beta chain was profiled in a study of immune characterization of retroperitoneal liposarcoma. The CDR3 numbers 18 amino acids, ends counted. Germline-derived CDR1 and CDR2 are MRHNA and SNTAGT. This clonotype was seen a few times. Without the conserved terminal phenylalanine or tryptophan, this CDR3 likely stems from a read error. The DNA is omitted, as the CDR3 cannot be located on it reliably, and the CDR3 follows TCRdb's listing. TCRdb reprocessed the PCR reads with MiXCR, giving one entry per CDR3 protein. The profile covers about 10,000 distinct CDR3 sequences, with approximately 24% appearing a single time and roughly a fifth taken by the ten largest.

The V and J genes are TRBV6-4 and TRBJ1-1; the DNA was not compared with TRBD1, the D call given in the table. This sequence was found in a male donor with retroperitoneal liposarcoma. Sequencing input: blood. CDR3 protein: CASSDPWQSAPTSSTSGQ.